The 20 T cell receptor beta chains given below trace back to one sample, sequenced in a study of molecular identifiers for immune sequencing clone quantification listed by TCRdb under 2018. Library method: PCR. The sequencer listed for this sample is Illumina HiSeq 4000. TCRdb trimmed public reads at Q25 via fastp, called clones via MiXCR and kept in-frame beta chains. Rows with a matching CDR3 protein are joined into one entry that keeps the most common DNA and genes. Across this sample there are 400,000 to 600,000 distinct CDR3 sequences, with 20% to 25% seen only once. In total, the top ten clones hold approximately 0.84% of the sample. Sequenced sample: naive CD8+ T cells from blood, with Jurkat cell RNA spiked in. Reading the label with the study, this specimen's cell subset or site is: FACS-sorted CD8+CD4-CCR7+CD45RA+ naive T cells. These receptors came from a human donor in good health. Some libraries in this study had Jurkat cell RNA spiked in.

This clonotype was detected ten times or more. This chain uses TRBV28 with TRBJ2-3; D gene unclear. Trimming cost V 6 bases and J 0 bases, with 13 bases left between them. The CDR3 contains 15 residues. Germline CDR1 reads MDHEN; CDR2 reads SYDVKM. The CDR3 sequence: CASSLVGISTDTQYF. The CDR3 nucleotides are TGTGCCAGCAGCTTGGTGGGGATTAGCACAGATACGCAGTATTTT.

The genes are TRBV11-2 and TRBJ2-3, with 7 bases aligning to TRBD2. Germline lookup yields CDR1 SGHAT and CDR2 FQNNGV. CDR3 length: 15 residues. Trimming took 1 base from V and 5 from J; bases not matched to a gene: 6. The CDR3 here is CASSLVWGREDTQYF. Here the CDR3 DNA reads TGTGCCAGCAGCTTAGTCTGGGGGAGGGAAGATACGCAGTATTTT.

This clonotype was observed a handful of times. V usage is TRBV27 and J usage is TRBJ2-7; D is possibly TRBD1 (5 bases). Looked up from germline, CDR1 is MNHEY and CDR2 is SMNVEV (reference sequence). The V and J ends lost 3 bases and 2 bases respectively, with 14 bases between them. The CDR3 loop spans 15 amino acids. This chain's CDR3 is CASSFGLGPAYEQYF. The CDR3 region has the DNA TGTGCCAGCAGTTTCGGCTTGGGGCCGGCCTACGAGCAGTACTTC.

This clonotype was observed many times. V usage is TRBV5-1 and J usage is TRBJ1-4; no clear D gene. Germline assignment: CDR1 SGHRS and CDR2 YFSETQ. The ends were cut back, 4 bases at V and 0 bases at J, with 19 bases in the middle. The CDR3 length is 18 residues. The CDR3 sequence: CASSDGLETPATNEKLFF. DNA of the CDR3: TGCGCCAGCAGCGACGGCTTGGAGACGCCCGCAACTAATGAAAAACTGTTTTTT.

This chain links TRBV7-8 with TRBJ2-1; 10 bases are a match to TRBD1. CDR3 length equals 15 residues. J gave up 6 bases and V 8 bases, and 10 bases lay outside the gene matches. The germline V gene encodes CDR1 SGHVS and CDR2 FQNEAQ. The CDR3 DNA follows: TGTGCCAGCGGTCCGAGGGACAGGGGAGGCAATGAGCAGTTCTTC. It specifies CASGPRDRGGNEQFF.

In the case of this clonotype: The junction does not match germline at one end; this may be a read error. V usage is TRBV19 and J usage is TRBJ2-6; possible D gene TRBD1, 5 bases. This CDR3 is 15 amino acids long. Per germline, CDR1 LNHDA and CDR2 SQIVND (reference sequence). The CDR3 protein is CASSKLFSGANILTF. CDR3 nucleotide sequence: TGTGCCAGTAGTAAGCTGTTCTCTGGGGCCAACATCCTGACTTTC.

This clonotype was counted a few times. The genes are TRBV6-2 or TRBV6-3 and TRBJ1-1; D call uncertain. The V gene lost 6 bases and the J gene lost 1 base, with 18 bases spanning the gap. Germline values: CDR1 MNHEY, CDR2 SVGEGT. The CDR3 is 16 residues long. CDR3 amino acids: CASREGPQLANTEAFF. CDR3 sequence (DNA): TGTGCCAGCAGGGAAGGACCCCAGCTCGCGAACACTGAAGCTTTCTTT.

The chain combines TRBV5-1 with TRBJ2-7; 11 bases line up with TRBD2. V dropped 4 bases and J dropped 3; count of bases not matched to a gene: 9. CDR3 length: 16 residues. Germline V gene lookup returns CDR1 SGHRS and CDR2 YFSETQ. This CDR3 reads CASSLASSGRSYEQYF. The CDR3 nucleotides read TGCGCCAGCAGCCTGGCCTCTAGCGGGAGGAGCTACGAGCAGTACTTC.

Points on this clonotype: Germline and junction disagree at one end, which may indicate a read error. This rearrangement joins TRBV11-2 to TRBJ2-7, with D perhaps TRBD1 (6 bases). The germline gives CDR1 SGHAT, CDR2 FQNNGV. The CDR3 covers 14 residues. The CDR3 region has the DNA TGTGCCAGCAGCTTCGGAGCAGGGGCCTACGGGCAGTACTTC. It is translated as CASSFGAGAYGQYF.

This clonotype was seen repeatedly, ten times or more. This sequence joins TRBV6-6 and TRBJ2-7; D unresolved. CDR3 length equals 13 residues. V was trimmed by 3 bases and J by 0 bases, leaving 6 bases between them. CDR1 is MNHNY, CDR2 SVGAGI, per germline (reference sequence). DNA of the CDR3: TGTGCCAGCAGTTATTCCCTCTCCTACGAGCAGTACTTC. This codes for CASSYSLSYEQYF.

The chain has TRBV2 and TRBJ2-7, with a tentative D call TRBD1 (6 bases). Deletions cut 4 bases from V and 0 bases from J, with 10 bases between. The CDR3 is made up of 14 amino acids. The germline V gene encodes CDR1 SNHLY and CDR2 FYNNEI. The CDR3 coding sequence is TGTGCCAGCAGTGGACAGGAGAGCTCCTACGAGCAGTACTTC. As protein: CASSGQESSYEQYF.

This clonotype came up a few times. The rearrangement uses TRBV21-1 and TRBJ1-1; TRBD1 was called by the table and not checked on the DNA. TRBV21-1 is deemed a pseudogene. The CDR3 extends over 14 amino acids. The CDR3 DNA reads TGTGCCAGCCAGGGACAGGTTTCGGTCGGTGAAGCTTTCTTT. Protein: CASQGQVSVGEAFF.

A remark on this clonotype: This likely comes from a read error, as the CDR3 has no conserved phenylalanine or tryptophan at its end. The chain has TRBV20-1 and TRBJ2-6; D is uncertain. The CDR3 totals 15 residues. The germline V gene has CDR1 DFQATT and CDR2 SNEGSKA (reference sequence). V lost 0 bases, J lost 0 bases, and 6 bases lay in between. The CDR3 DNA is TGCAGTGCTAGAGAATACTTCTCTGGGGCCAACGTCCTGACTCCC. Its protein product is CSAREYFSGANVLTP.

On this clonotype itself: Being one base from a much bigger clone, this may be a read error. The V gene is TRBV6-5, the J gene TRBJ1-4, with D uncertain. Looked up from germline, CDR1 is MNHEY and CDR2 is SVGAGI. Between the trimmed V and J ends, which lost 8 bases and 0 bases, there was a span of 13 bases. The CDR3 has 15 amino acids. The chain's CDR3 is CASGPPEATNEKLFF. The CDR3, as DNA: TGTGCCAGCGGTCCGCCGGAGGCAACTAATGAAAAACTGTTTTTT.

Remarks on this clonotype: One end of the junction is discordant with germline, which a read error may explain. The chain couples TRBV18 to TRBJ2-1; TRBD1 might be the D (6 bases). The CDR3 spans 15 residues. The germline V gene encodes CDR1 KGHSH and CDR2 LQKENI. CDR3 region: CASSPGQSSYNGQFF. In DNA form, the CDR3 reads TGTGCCAGCTCACCCGGACAGTCCTCCTACAATGGGCAGTTCTTC.

Regarding this clonotype: It may be a read error: a sequence one base away is much more abundant. CDR3 bases: TGTGCCTGCAGTCCATTGACGATTGGCGAGCAGTACTTC. Its translation: CACSPLTIGEQYF. The gene calls are TRBV27 and TRBJ2-7; D unresolved. Germline CDR1 is MNHEY and CDR2 is SMNVEV (reference sequence). The CDR3 is made up of 13 amino acids.

This clonotype has just a few counts. The chain recombines TRBV6-6 with TRBJ1-5; D is unresolved. Deletions cut 3 bases from V and 7 bases from J, with 10 bases between. This CDR3 has 13 residues. In germline, CDR1 is MNHNY, CDR2 SVGAGI (reference sequence). CDR3 amino acids: CASSYMVLQPQHF. Here the CDR3 DNA reads TGTGCCAGCAGTTATATGGTACTCCAGCCCCAGCATTTT.

This clonotype came up a few times. The V call is TRBV5-6, the J call TRBJ2-5; TRBD2 aligns across 13 bases. Germline CDR1 is SGHDT and CDR2 is YYEEEE. This CDR3 is 18 amino acids long. V lost 6 bases, J lost 5 bases, and 16 bases stayed unmatched. The CDR3 spells CASTPHGLAGAGWETQYF. CDR3 nucleotides: TGTGCCAGCACCCCGCACGGACTAGCGGGAGCAGGCTGGGAGACCCAGTACTTC.

This clonotype was detected many times. The chain has TRBV6-2 or TRBV6-3 and TRBJ1-1; D uncertain. V was pared by 2 bases and J by 5 bases, with 12 bases between. Germline V gives CDR1 MNHEY, CDR2 SVGEGT. This CDR3 spans 14 amino acids. In DNA form, the CDR3 reads TGTGCCAGCAGTTACGTCCGGGGAGGAACTGAAGCTTTCTTT. This gives the protein CASSYVRGGTEAFF.

Of note for this clonotype: The junction departs from germline at one end; a sequencing error may be responsible. The chain recombines TRBV4-3 with TRBJ2-7; D unclear. The CDR3 runs 15 residues. Looked up from germline, CDR1 is LGHNA and CDR2 is YSLEER. The CDR3 DNA sequence: TGCACCAGCAGCCAAGGTTCCGGGCACTCCTACGAGCAGTACTTC. It codes for CTSSQGSGHSYEQYF.